This is a list of T cell receptor beta chains from one sample in a study of cytomegalovirus exposure and HLA in healthy donors. Here immunoSEQ multiplex PCR was the method, and the copy in TCRdb shows in-frame clones only, minus some. Of approximately 150,000 clones listed, about three fifths are singletons. Sequencing was performed on PBMCs. These receptors originate from a woman aged 25 to 39 in good health and CMV-seropositive. Each CDR3 is given with its conserved first and last residue. The D gene is left open where the match is weak. A clone size is listed for some rows: how often the clone was seen (once, few, many), or a class if it is expanded.

v_call: TRBV10-1
d_call: .
j_call: TRBJ1-6
clone_size: .
cdr3_length: 16
cdr3_aa: CASSVGLGGLNSPLHF
cdr3_nt: TGCGCCAGCAGTGTAGGCCTGGGGGGTTTAAATTCCCCCCTCCACTTT

v_call: TRBV6-5
d_call: TRBD1
j_call: TRBJ2-1
clone_size: .
cdr3_length: 15
cdr3_aa: CASSYRGTGFNEQFF
cdr3_nt: TGTGCCAGCAGTTACAGGGGGACAGGGTTCAATGAGCAGTTCTTC

v_call: TRBV29-1
d_call: TRBD1
j_call: TRBJ1-2
clone_size: .
cdr3_length: 12
cdr3_aa: CTAGTGVYGYTF
cdr3_nt: TGCACCGCCGGGACAGGGGTCTATGGCTACACCTTC

v_call: TRBV4-1
d_call: .
j_call: TRBJ1-2
clone_size: .
cdr3_length: 17
cdr3_aa: CASSQDNAGGADYGYTF
cdr3_nt: TGCGCCAGCAGCCAAGATAATGCGGGAGGGGCCGACTATGGCTACACCTTC

v_call: TRBV7-9
d_call: .
j_call: TRBJ1-1
clone_size: .
cdr3_length: 13
cdr3_aa: CASSFDSNTEAFF
cdr3_nt: TGTGCCAGCAGCTTTGACAGTAACACTGAAGCTTTCTTT

v_call: TRBV29-1
d_call: .
j_call: TRBJ2-3
clone_size: .
cdr3_length: 15
cdr3_aa: CSVEGQTSSTDTQYF
cdr3_nt: TGCAGCGTTGAAGGACAGACCTCTAGCACAGATACGCAGTATTTT

v_call: TRBV6-5
d_call: .
j_call: TRBJ2-3
clone_size: .
cdr3_length: 13
cdr3_aa: CASSSHNTDTQYF
cdr3_nt: TGTGCCAGCAGTTCACATAACACAGATACGCAGTATTTT

v_call: TRBV10-3
d_call: TRBD2
j_call: TRBJ2-1
clone_size: .
cdr3_length: 17
cdr3_aa: CAISYSGTSGIYNEQFF
cdr3_nt: TGTGCCATCAGTTACTCCGGGACTAGCGGGATCTACAATGAGCAGTTCTTC

v_call: TRBV5-1
d_call: TRBD1
j_call: TRBJ1-4
clone_size: few
cdr3_length: 14
cdr3_aa: CASSLPGTGEKLFF
cdr3_nt: TGCGCCAGCAGCTTACCCGGGACAGGGGAAAAACTGTTTTTT

v_call: TRBV2
d_call: .
j_call: TRBJ1-3
clone_size: .
cdr3_length: 13
cdr3_aa: CASSQGLGNTIYF
cdr3_nt: TGTGCCAGCAGTCAGGGCCTCGGAAACACCATATATTTT

v_call: TRBV29-1
d_call: TRBD2
j_call: TRBJ2-7
clone_size: .
cdr3_length: 12
cdr3_aa: CSVNAGGYEQYF
cdr3_nt: TGCAGCGTGAATGCGGGGGGCTACGAGCAGTACTTC

v_call: TRBV6-6
d_call: TRBD2
j_call: TRBJ2-1
clone_size: .
cdr3_length: 15
cdr3_aa: CASSPTSGRLDEQFF
cdr3_nt: TGTGCCAGCAGTCCGACTAGCGGGAGATTGGATGAGCAGTTCTTC

v_call: TRBV16
d_call: .
j_call: TRBJ1-5
clone_size: few
cdr3_length: 16
cdr3_aa: CASSQSKGALNQPQHF
cdr3_nt: TGTGCCAGCAGCCAATCGAAAGGGGCACTCAATCAGCCCCAGCATTTT

v_call: TRBV19
d_call: .
j_call: TRBJ2-6
clone_size: .
cdr3_length: 16
cdr3_aa: CASSILGLSGANVLTF
cdr3_nt: TGTGCCAGTAGTATTTTGGGGCTATCCGGGGCCAACGTCCTGACTTTC

v_call: TRBV5-1
d_call: TRBD1
j_call: TRBJ2-5
clone_size: .
cdr3_length: 15
cdr3_aa: CASSLAGTEQETQYF
cdr3_nt: TGCGCCAGCAGCTTGGCCGGGACAGAACAAGAGACCCAGTACTTC

v_call: TRBV4-1
d_call: .
j_call: TRBJ1-5
clone_size: few
cdr3_length: 14
cdr3_aa: CASSRPGFNQPQHF
cdr3_nt: TGCGCCAGCAGCCGCCCGGGATTCAATCAGCCCCAGCATTTT

v_call: TRBV7-9
d_call: .
j_call: TRBJ1-2
clone_size: .
cdr3_length: 14
cdr3_aa: CASSRWTDNYGYTF
cdr3_nt: TGTGCCAGCAGCAGATGGACAGATAACTATGGCTACACCTTC

v_call: TRBV5-1
d_call: .
j_call: TRBJ2-5
clone_size: .
cdr3_length: 17
cdr3_aa: CASSLVGGAGSLQTQYF
cdr3_nt: TGCGCCAGCAGCTTGGTTGGGGGGGCCGGTTCGTTGCAGACCCAGTACTTC

v_call: TRBV5-1
d_call: .
j_call: TRBJ1-3
clone_size: .
cdr3_length: 14
cdr3_aa: CASSFGTQGNTIYF
cdr3_nt: TGCGCCAGCAGCTTCGGAACACAGGGAAACACCATATATTTT

v_call: TRBV7-2
d_call: TRBD1
j_call: TRBJ2-7
clone_size: few
cdr3_length: 14
cdr3_aa: CASSFGDRGYEQYF
cdr3_nt: TGTGCCAGCAGCTTCGGGGACAGGGGCTACGAGCAGTACTTC

v_call: TRBV20-1
d_call: .
j_call: TRBJ2-3
clone_size: .
cdr3_length: 11
cdr3_aa: CSARAGDTQYF
cdr3_nt: TGCAGTGCTAGAGCGGGGGATACGCAGTATTTT

v_call: TRBV5-1
d_call: TRBD1
j_call: TRBJ1-3
clone_size: .
cdr3_length: 14
cdr3_aa: CASSIGQGGDTIYF
cdr3_nt: TGCGCCAGCAGCATCGGACAGGGCGGGGACACCATATATTTT

v_call: TRBV19
d_call: .
j_call: TRBJ1-2
clone_size: .
cdr3_length: 16
cdr3_aa: CASSIDFTGKGLGYTF
cdr3_nt: TGTGCCAGTAGTATAGATTTTACAGGGAAGGGCCTTGGCTACACCTTC

v_call: TRBV27
d_call: TRBD2
j_call: TRBJ2-7
clone_size: .
cdr3_length: 16
cdr3_aa: CASSLSTSGRTYEQYF
cdr3_nt: TGTGCCAGCAGTTTATCTACTAGCGGGAGGACCTACGAGCAGTACTTC

v_call: TRBV5-4
d_call: .
j_call: TRBJ1-1
clone_size: .
cdr3_length: 15
cdr3_aa: CASSHLVRGNTEAFF
cdr3_nt: TGTGCCAGCAGCCACCTTGTAAGGGGGAACACTGAAGCTTTCTTT

v_call: TRBV27
d_call: .
j_call: TRBJ1-2
clone_size: .
cdr3_length: 14
cdr3_aa: CASSLGGSARGYTF
cdr3_nt: TGTGCCAGCAGTTTGGGGGGATCGGCGAGAGGCTACACCTTC

v_call: TRBV7-9
d_call: .
j_call: TRBJ2-1
clone_size: .
cdr3_length: 14
cdr3_aa: CASSLVGGREEQFF
cdr3_nt: TGTGCCAGCAGCTTAGTTGGGGGCCGCGAGGAGCAGTTCTTC

v_call: TRBV10-1
d_call: .
j_call: TRBJ1-6
clone_size: .
cdr3_length: 16
cdr3_aa: CASSESTVAGISPLHF
cdr3_nt: TGCGCCAGCAGTGAGTCGACTGTGGCAGGGATTTCACCCCTCCACTTT